One and the same sample provided the 7 T cell receptor beta chains below, sequenced in a study of shared clonotypes between healthy human individuals. Measured with immunoSEQ multiplex PCR; TCRdb has only the in-frame clones, and not every one. The profile shows some 2,400,000 clones, approximately 96% of them singletons. The sample comprised naive CD4+ T cells sorted from blood. Subset given: CD45RA+ positively selected. The origin of the receptors is a man younger than 35 in good health.

This clone was detected only a few times. The genes are TRBV5-1 and TRBJ1-5; maybe TRBD1 (5 bases). The CDR3 covers 13 residues. Germline CDR1 and CDR2: SGHRS and YFSETQ. Trimming stripped 1 base from V and 5 bases from J, with 7 bases between. The DNA of the CDR3 is TGCGCCAGCAGCTTGATAGGGGATCAGCCCCAGCATTTT. The encoded protein is CASSLIGDQPQHF.

The rearrangement uses TRBV27 and TRBJ1-2, with 7 bases identical to TRBD1. CDR3 length: 15 residues. Germline-derived CDR1 and CDR2 are MNHEY and SMNVEV (reference sequence). Trimming removed 6 bases from V and 1 base from J; junction bases left unmatched: 8. Written as DNA, the CDR3 is TGTGCCAGCAGCCTCAAGGGGGCTGGTAACTATGGCTACACCTTC. Protein: CASSLKGAGNYGYTF.

The chain has TRBV30 and TRBJ1-6; D remains unclear. Trimming removed 4 bases at V and 10 bases at J, with 14 bases between. Germline V gives CDR1 GTSNPN, CDR2 SVGIG (reference sequence). The CDR3 contains 13 residues. The CDR3 region is CAWTPGSSSPLHF. The CDR3 coding sequence is TGTGCCTGGACCCCGGGCTCAAGCTCACCCCTCCACTTT.

This rearrangement joins TRBV28 to TRBJ1-2, with D possibly being TRBD1 (6 bases). The CDR3 contains 13 residues. The germline CDR1 and CDR2 sequences are MDHEN and SYDVKM. V lost 6 bases and J 2 bases, leaving 10 bases between the germline ends. In nucleotides, the CDR3 is TGTGCCAGCAGGGCACAGGGAAACTATGGCTACACCTTC. Translation gives CASRAQGNYGYTF.

In regard to this clone: Other DNA sequences in the sample encode the same CDR3. This rearrangement joins TRBV6-5 to TRBJ1-5, with D tentatively TRBD1 (6 bases). The CDR3 runs to 15 residues. The ends were cut back, 0 bases at V and 0 bases at J, with 6 bases in the middle. Looked up from germline, CDR1 is MNHEY and CDR2 is SVGAGI. The CDR3 DNA reads as TGTGCCAGCAGTTACTCGGGGGCTAGCAATCAGCCCCAGCATTTT. Its protein is CASSYSGASNQPQHF.

The V gene is TRBV7-8, the J gene TRBJ2-2, with 8 bases that match TRBD2. The germline V gene has CDR1 SGHVS and CDR2 FQNEAQ. CDR3 length equals 15 residues. After removal of 0 bases from V and 6 bases from J, the junction contained 3 bases not matched to a gene. The CDR3 spells CASSLAGLGSGELFF. The CDR3 bases are TGTGCCAGCAGCTTAGCGGGACTAGGTTCCGGGGAGCTGTTTTTT.

V is TRBV9 and J is TRBJ1-3; D possibly corresponds to TRBD1 (6 bases). The V gene's germline CDR1 is SGDLS and CDR2 YYNGEE. Trimming removed 0 bases at V and 3 bases at J, with 13 bases between. The CDR3 runs 16 residues. CDR3 region: CASSVAAGGGGNTIYF. CDR3 coding DNA: TGTGCCAGCAGCGTAGCGGCCGGGGGCGGTGGAAACACCATATATTTT.